Listed below are T cell receptor beta chains from one sample, sequenced in a study of shared T cell receptors in the human thymus. Assay: immunoSEQ multiplex PCR; the TCRdb copy retains only in-frame clones and omits some. The sample contains some 720,000 clones, around 89% of which appear only once. These sequences were also reported in another study, on human thymus T cells.

Sequencing used thymocytes. Receptors originate from a boy under two years old with a congenital heart defect. The CDR3 runs from the conserved cysteine through the conserved F or W. The order of the fields is CDR3 protein, CDR3 DNA, clone size, J gene, V gene, CDR3 length, D gene. A D gene is named only where the DNA matches it firmly. Part of the rows lack a size; the others show once, few, many or a class for expanded clones.

CDR3aa: CASSLGQGVLAFF; CDR3nt: TGCGCCAGCAGCTTAGGACAGGGGGTACTGGCTTTCTTT; abundance: .; j_gene: TRBJ1-1; v_gene: TRBV5-1; len: 13; d_gene: TRBD1
CDR3aa: CAISGDTITAYEQYF; CDR3nt: TGTGCCATCAGTGGGGACACCATCACAGCCTACGAGCAGTACTTC; abundance: .; j_gene: TRBJ2-7; v_gene: TRBV10-3; len: 15; d_gene: .
CDR3aa: CASSQSGGGAHNEQFF; CDR3nt: TGCGCCAGCAGCCAATCGGGAGGAGGGGCCCACAATGAGCAGTTCTTC; abundance: .; j_gene: TRBJ2-1; v_gene: TRBV4-1; len: 16; d_gene: TRBD2
CDR3aa: CASSQELDRAGETQYF; CDR3nt: TGTGCCAGCAGCCAAGAGCTGGACAGGGCCGGGGAGACCCAGTACTTC; abundance: .; j_gene: TRBJ2-5; v_gene: TRBV14; len: 16; d_gene: TRBD1
CDR3aa: CASSAGQGVTEKLFF; CDR3nt: TGTGCCAGCAGTGCCGGACAGGGGGTTACTGAAAAACTGTTTTTT; abundance: .; j_gene: TRBJ1-4; v_gene: TRBV25-1; len: 15; d_gene: TRBD1
CDR3aa: CASSLSAGGEYSNQPQHF; CDR3nt: TGTGCCAGCAGCTTATCGGCAGGGGGCGAGTATAGCAATCAGCCCCAGCATTTT; abundance: once; j_gene: TRBJ1-5; v_gene: TRBV7-2; len: 18; d_gene: TRBD1
CDR3aa: CASSLGTSYGDTQYF; CDR3nt: TGTGCCAGCAGTTTAGGGACTAGCTATGGAGATACGCAGTATTTT; abundance: .; j_gene: TRBJ2-3; v_gene: TRBV27; len: 15; d_gene: TRBD2
CDR3aa: CASSQGERSLNEQFF; CDR3nt: TGCGCCAGCAGCCAAGGGGAGCGGTCGCTGAATGAGCAGTTCTTC; abundance: .; j_gene: TRBJ2-1; v_gene: TRBV4-1; len: 15; d_gene: .
CDR3aa: CASSLKDRIQCEQFF; CDR3nt: TGTGCCAGCAGTTTAAAGGACAGGATACAATGCGAGCAGTTCTTC; abundance: once; j_gene: TRBJ2-1; v_gene: TRBV28; len: 15; d_gene: TRBD1
CDR3aa: CASSETSTDTQYF; CDR3nt: TGTGCCAGCAGTGAAACTAGTACGGATACGCAGTATTTT; abundance: .; j_gene: TRBJ2-3; v_gene: TRBV2; len: 13; d_gene: .
CDR3aa: CASSRKRISYEQYF; CDR3nt: TGTGCCAGCAGCCGGAAGAGGATTTCCTACGAGCAGTACTTC; abundance: .; j_gene: TRBJ2-7; v_gene: TRBV9; len: 14; d_gene: .
CDR3aa: CASSLSFPGRLDQPQHF; CDR3nt: TGTGCCAGCAGCTTATCATTTCCAGGGAGGTTGGATCAGCCCCAGCATTTT; abundance: .; j_gene: TRBJ1-5; v_gene: TRBV7-9; len: 17; d_gene: .
CDR3aa: CASSSLDRPTDTQYF; CDR3nt: TGCGCCAGCAGCTCCTTGGACAGACCAACAGATACGCAGTATTTT; abundance: .; j_gene: TRBJ2-3; v_gene: TRBV5-1; len: 15; d_gene: .
CDR3aa: CASSPPGLDRGLVGTEAFF; CDR3nt: TGTGCCAGCTCACCACCCGGGTTGGACAGGGGGCTTGTAGGCACTGAAGCTTTCTTT; abundance: .; j_gene: TRBJ1-1; v_gene: TRBV18; len: 19; d_gene: TRBD1
CDR3aa: CASSPLVPQGATEAFF; CDR3nt: TGTGCCAGCAGCCCCCTAGTTCCACAGGGGGCCACTGAAGCTTTCTTT; abundance: .; j_gene: TRBJ1-1; v_gene: TRBV28; len: 16; d_gene: TRBD1
CDR3aa: CATSKGLAVSYEQYF; CDR3nt: TGTGCCACCAGCAAAGGACTAGCGGTATCCTACGAGCAGTACTTC; abundance: .; j_gene: TRBJ2-7; v_gene: TRBV15; len: 15; d_gene: TRBD2
CDR3aa: CASSESSIGRGNTEAFF; CDR3nt: TGTGCCAGCAGCGAATCCTCCATTGGTCGAGGGAACACTGAAGCTTTCTTT; abundance: .; j_gene: TRBJ1-1; v_gene: TRBV6-1; len: 17; d_gene: .
CDR3aa: CAWRDLGQKFYEQYF; CDR3nt: TGTGCCTGGAGGGACCTCGGACAGAAATTCTACGAGCAGTACTTC; abundance: .; j_gene: TRBJ2-7; v_gene: TRBV30; len: 15; d_gene: .
CDR3aa: CASSQGWEGGYNEQFF; CDR3nt: TGCGCCAGCAGCCAAGGGTGGGAGGGGGGCTACAATGAGCAGTTCTTC; abundance: .; j_gene: TRBJ2-1; v_gene: TRBV4-1; len: 16; d_gene: .
CDR3aa: CASSSPGLANEQFF; CDR3nt: TGCGCCAGCAGCTCCCCGGGACTAGCGAATGAGCAGTTCTTC; abundance: .; j_gene: TRBJ2-1; v_gene: TRBV5-1; len: 14; d_gene: TRBD2
CDR3aa: CASSLGRHLAYGYTF; CDR3nt: TGTGCCAGCAGCTTAGGGCGGCACTTGGCCTATGGCTACACCTTC; abundance: .; j_gene: TRBJ1-2; v_gene: TRBV7-2; len: 15; d_gene: .
CDR3aa: CASSQDLGYIEDSQGRGEQFF; CDR3nt: TGTGCCAGCAGCCAAGATTTGGGCTACATAGAGGACTCACAAGGGCGGGGTGAGCAGTTCTTC; abundance: .; j_gene: TRBJ2-1; v_gene: TRBV4-2; len: 21; d_gene: .
CDR3aa: CASSFTHRTGSYEQYF; CDR3nt: TGTGCCAGCAGCTTTACCCATAGGACAGGCTCCTACGAGCAGTACTTC; abundance: once; j_gene: TRBJ2-7; v_gene: TRBV5-4; len: 16; d_gene: TRBD1
CDR3aa: CASSPRSGRDGGEQFF; CDR3nt: TGCGCCAGCAGCCCCCGCAGCGGGAGGGATGGCGGTGAGCAGTTCTTC; abundance: .; j_gene: TRBJ2-1; v_gene: TRBV4-3; len: 16; d_gene: TRBD2
CDR3aa: CASRQTTSGSYGYNEQFF; CDR3nt: TGTGCCAGCAGGCAAACTACTAGCGGGAGTTATGGGTACAATGAGCAGTTCTTC; abundance: .; j_gene: TRBJ2-1; v_gene: TRBV14; len: 18; d_gene: TRBD2
CDR3aa: CASRRGGRKEQFF; CDR3nt: TGTGCCAGCAGGAGAGGCGGGAGGAAGGAGCAGTTCTTC; abundance: .; j_gene: TRBJ2-1; v_gene: TRBV14; len: 13; d_gene: TRBD2
CDR3aa: CASSGRAGTSSVCTYEQYF; CDR3nt: TGTGCCAGCAGTGGCAGGGCGGGAACCTCCTCCGTCTGCACCTACGAGCAGTACTTC; abundance: .; j_gene: TRBJ2-7; v_gene: TRBV27; len: 19; d_gene: .
CDR3aa: CASSQDRRGGYTF; CDR3nt: TGCGCCAGCAGCCAAGATCGTCGGGGAGGCTACACCTTC; abundance: .; j_gene: TRBJ1-2; v_gene: TRBV4-3; len: 13; d_gene: .
CDR3aa: CASGSGVLSYNEQFF; CDR3nt: TGTGCCAGCGGCTCCGGGGTATTGTCCTACAATGAGCAGTTCTTC; abundance: once; j_gene: TRBJ2-1; v_gene: TRBV7-6; len: 15; d_gene: .
CDR3aa: CASRTWRGSYNEQFF; CDR3nt: TGTGCCAGCAGGACGTGGCGGGGCTCCTACAATGAGCAGTTCTTC; abundance: .; j_gene: TRBJ2-1; v_gene: TRBV27; len: 15; d_gene: .
CDR3aa: CASSQVGVGRSSLYEQYF; CDR3nt: TGCGCCAGCAGCCAAGTAGGAGTAGGTAGGTCATCTCTATACGAGCAGTACTTC; abundance: .; j_gene: TRBJ2-7; v_gene: TRBV4-3; len: 18; d_gene: .
CDR3aa: CASSTSGLAEQETQYF; CDR3nt: TGTGCCAGCAGCACCTCGGGACTAGCGGAACAAGAGACCCAGTACTTC; abundance: .; j_gene: TRBJ2-5; v_gene: TRBV7-9; len: 16; d_gene: TRBD2
CDR3aa: CASSTTSPGETQYF; CDR3nt: TGTGCCAGCAGCACGACTAGCCCAGGGGAGACCCAGTACTTC; abundance: .; j_gene: TRBJ2-5; v_gene: TRBV4-2; len: 14; d_gene: TRBD2
CDR3aa: CASSPPREGRNTEAFF; CDR3nt: TGTGCCAGCTCACCACCGAGGGAGGGGAGGAACACTGAAGCTTTCTTT; abundance: .; j_gene: TRBJ1-1; v_gene: TRBV18; len: 16; d_gene: .
CDR3aa: CASSLGAPDTQYF; CDR3nt: TGCGCCAGCAGCTTAGGGGCCCCAGATACGCAGTATTTT; abundance: .; j_gene: TRBJ2-3; v_gene: TRBV5-1; len: 13; d_gene: .
CDR3aa: CAWSVNGLAGSSGANVLTF; CDR3nt: TGTGCCTGGAGTGTAAACGGTTTAGCGGGTAGCTCTGGGGCCAACGTCCTGACTTTC; abundance: .; j_gene: TRBJ2-6; v_gene: TRBV30; len: 19; d_gene: TRBD2
CDR3aa: CASSQKREGSKENQPQHF; CDR3nt: TGCGCCAGCAGCCAAAAGAGGGAGGGATCGAAAGAGAATCAGCCCCAGCATTTT; abundance: once; j_gene: TRBJ1-5; v_gene: TRBV4-1; len: 18; d_gene: .
CDR3aa: CASSLSKDNYEQYF; CDR3nt: TGTGCCAGCAGTTTATCGAAAGACAACTACGAGCAGTACTTC; abundance: .; j_gene: TRBJ2-7; v_gene: TRBV27; len: 14; d_gene: .
CDR3aa: CASSQDFRQDCYGYTF; CDR3nt: TGTGCCAGCAGCCAAGATTTCAGACAGGACTGCTATGGCTACACCTTC; abundance: .; j_gene: TRBJ1-2; v_gene: TRBV4-2; len: 16; d_gene: .
CDR3aa: CASSLGTRIVYEQYF; CDR3nt: TGTGCCAGCAGTTTAGGGACTAGGATTGTCTACGAGCAGTACTTC; abundance: .; j_gene: TRBJ2-7; v_gene: TRBV28; len: 15; d_gene: TRBD2
CDR3aa: CASMGQGLDYGYTF; CDR3nt: TGTGCCAGCATGGGACAGGGGTTAGACTATGGCTACACCTTC; abundance: .; j_gene: TRBJ1-2; v_gene: TRBV6-1; len: 14; d_gene: TRBD1
CDR3aa: CASSLVGSHEQYF; CDR3nt: TGTGCCAGCAGCTTAGTCGGGAGCCACGAGCAGTACTTC; abundance: .; j_gene: TRBJ2-7; v_gene: TRBV7-9; len: 13; d_gene: .
CDR3aa: CASSLSPDCGGSLGEQYF; CDR3nt: TGTGCCAGCAGTTTGTCCCCTGATTGTGGCGGGAGTCTGGGCGAGCAGTACTTC; abundance: .; j_gene: TRBJ2-7; v_gene: TRBV28; len: 18; d_gene: TRBD2
CDR3aa: CASSLGRGSSYNEQFF; CDR3nt: TGTGCCAGCAGCTTAGGGCGCGGGAGCTCCTACAATGAGCAGTTCTTC; abundance: few; j_gene: TRBJ2-1; v_gene: TRBV7-2; len: 16; d_gene: TRBD2
CDR3aa: CASSQTELAGPVEGDTQYF; CDR3nt: TGCGCCAGCAGCCAGACGGAACTAGCGGGACCCGTAGAAGGGGATACGCAGTATTTT; abundance: few; j_gene: TRBJ2-3; v_gene: TRBV4-3; len: 19; d_gene: TRBD2
CDR3aa: CASSIRDRGWANTGELFF; CDR3nt: TGTGCCAGTAGTATCAGGGACAGGGGGTGGGCGAACACCGGGGAGCTGTTTTTT; abundance: .; j_gene: TRBJ2-2; v_gene: TRBV19; len: 18; d_gene: TRBD1
CDR3aa: CASSLTGGTDTQYF; CDR3nt: TGTGCCAGCAGCTTAACGGGGGGGACAGATACGCAGTATTTT; abundance: once; j_gene: TRBJ2-3; v_gene: TRBV7-7; len: 14; d_gene: TRBD2
CDR3aa: CSASRAEAFF; CDR3nt: TGCAGTGCCTCGCGCGCTGAAGCTTTCTTT; abundance: .; j_gene: TRBJ1-1; v_gene: TRBV20-1; len: 10; d_gene: .
CDR3aa: CASSPHPTSGSYEQYF; CDR3nt: TGTGCCAGCAGTCCCCATCCGACTAGCGGCTCCTACGAGCAGTACTTC; abundance: .; j_gene: TRBJ2-7; v_gene: TRBV27; len: 16; d_gene: TRBD2
CDR3aa: CASSRGTYEQYF; CDR3nt: TGTGCCAGCAGTAGAGGAACCTACGAGCAGTACTTC; abundance: few; j_gene: TRBJ2-7; v_gene: TRBV28; len: 12; d_gene: .
CDR3aa: CASSFRGGLYSNQPQHF; CDR3nt: TGTGCCAGCAGTTTCCGGGGGGGACTTTATAGCAATCAGCCCCAGCATTTT; abundance: .; j_gene: TRBJ1-5; v_gene: TRBV28; len: 17; d_gene: .
CDR3aa: CASSYSDGYQETQYF; CDR3nt: TGTGCCAGCAGTTACTCTGACGGGTACCAAGAGACCCAGTACTTC; abundance: .; j_gene: TRBJ2-5; v_gene: TRBV6-5; len: 15; d_gene: .
CDR3aa: CASRLSGRASFGSYNEQFF; CDR3nt: TGTGCCAGCAGGCTTAGCGGGAGGGCTTCTTTCGGATCCTACAATGAGCAGTTCTTC; abundance: .; j_gene: TRBJ2-1; v_gene: TRBV7-2; len: 19; d_gene: TRBD2
CDR3aa: CASSLGTGAGELFF; CDR3nt: TGTGCCAGCAGCTTGGGGACAGGGGCCGGGGAGCTGTTTTTT; abundance: .; j_gene: TRBJ2-2; v_gene: TRBV7-9; len: 14; d_gene: TRBD1
CDR3aa: CSVEGPGDTEAFF; CDR3nt: TGCAGCGTTGAGGGGCCCGGCGATACTGAAGCTTTCTTT; abundance: .; j_gene: TRBJ1-1; v_gene: TRBV29-1; len: 13; d_gene: .
CDR3aa: CAWITPEQGYF; CDR3nt: TGTGCCTGGATCACTCCGGAACAGGGGTACTTC; abundance: .; j_gene: TRBJ2-7; v_gene: TRBV30; len: 11; d_gene: .
CDR3aa: CASSLHPWTARSSYEQYF; CDR3nt: TGTGCCAGTAGTCTGCACCCTTGGACAGCCCGCTCCTCCTACGAGCAGTACTTC; abundance: .; j_gene: TRBJ2-7; v_gene: TRBV19; len: 18; d_gene: .
CDR3aa: CASSNPGQGSGNTIYF; CDR3nt: TGTGCCAGCAGCAATCCGGGACAGGGATCTGGAAACACCATATATTTT; abundance: few; j_gene: TRBJ1-3; v_gene: TRBV5-4; len: 16; d_gene: TRBD1
CDR3aa: CASRYIGQGLVEQYF; CDR3nt: TGTGCCAGCCGATATATAGGACAGGGGCTAGTCGAGCAGTACTTC; abundance: .; j_gene: TRBJ2-7; v_gene: TRBV21-1; len: 15; d_gene: .